A single sample is the source of the 21 T cell receptor beta chains below, sequenced in a study of post-analysis software for immune sequencing data. Points from the study as a whole: Four to six TRBV segments (TRBV5-6, TRBV5-1 and TRBV20-1 among them) occurred more frequently in patients than in controls.

Their antigen targets remain unknown. Unique molecular identifiers tagged the TCR beta cDNA libraries. TCRdb re-derived calls from the PCR reads in MiXCR, one entry per CDR3 protein. This table holds fewer than 600,000 distinct CDR3 sequences, roughly 45% found once. The sample comprised blood. Receptors originate from a girl under 18 with multiple sclerosis.

The V gene is TRBV5-1, the J gene TRBJ2-1; possible D gene TRBD2, 5 bases. V was cut by 4 bases and J by 1 base, with 15 bases left in between. Germline V CDR1 and CDR2: SGHRS, YFSETQ. The CDR3 has 16 residues. For the CDR3, the DNA is TGCGCCAGCAGCCCAACGAGCCGGGAATCCTACAATGAGCAGTTCTTC. Protein sequence: CASSPTSRESYNEQFF.

This clonotype was counted many times. The V call is TRBV2, the J call TRBJ2-5, with no clear D. The CDR3 consists of 13 residues. Germline CDR1 SNHLY, CDR2 FYNNEI. Trimming cost V 7 bases and J 2 bases, with 11 bases left between them. The CDR3 region is CASIRSNQETQYF. CDR3 bases: TGTGCCAGCATCAGGAGTAATCAAGAGACCCAGTACTTC.

This clonotype was counted only a few times. The gene calls are TRBV7-9 and TRBJ2-7; D not certain. V lost 1 base, J lost 4 bases, and 5 bases lay in between. The germline CDR1 and CDR2 sequences are SEHNR and FQNEAQ (reference sequence). This CDR3 region has 12 residues. The CDR3 reads CASSLVRYEQYF. Here the CDR3 DNA reads TGTGCCAGCAGCTTAGTACGTTACGAGCAGTACTTC. The full variable domain, completed using reference TRBV7-9 and TRBJ2-7, is DTGVSQNPRHKITKRGQNVTFRCDPISEHNRLYWYRQTLGQGPEFLTYFQNEAQLEKSRLLSDRFSAERPKGSFSTLEIQRTEQGDSAMYLCASSLVRYEQYFGPGTRLTVT.

The chain couples TRBV12-3 or TRBV12-4 to TRBJ2-5; 9 bases match TRBD1. The CDR3 runs 13 residues. With V trimmed by 5 bases and J by 5 bases, 3 bases remained unmatched. The CDR3 loop reads CASSRTGDETQYF. DNA of the CDR3: TGTGCCAGCAGTCGGACAGGGGATGAGACCCAGTACTTC.

V is TRBV10-1 and J is TRBJ2-3, with D unclear. V gave up 3 bases and J gave up 4 bases, with 8 bases separating them. The CDR3 has 13 residues. CDR1 and CDR2 (germline): WNHNN, SYGVQD (reference sequence). The CDR3 loop reads CASSDLDADTQYF. Here the CDR3 DNA reads TGCGCCAGCAGTGACCTGGACGCAGATACGCAGTATTTT.

The sample holds a few counts of this clonotype. The genes are TRBV12-3 or TRBV12-4 and TRBJ1-5, with a tentative D call TRBD1 (5 bases). The germline V and J ends were trimmed by 5 bases and 7 bases, with 21 bases remaining between them. The length of the CDR3 is 16 residues. CDR3 loop: CASSERRRQTGQPQHF. The CDR3 coding sequence is TGTGCCAGCAGTGAGCGGCGAAGACAGACGGGACAGCCCCAGCATTTT.

The chain recombines TRBV12-3 or TRBV12-4 with TRBJ1-6; D unclear. The V end lost 3 bases, the J end lost 6 bases, and 9 bases lay between the germline ends. CDR3 length equals 14 residues. The CDR3 spells CASSFQVLNSPLHF. The CDR3 nucleotides are TGTGCCAGCAGTTTTCAGGTTCTTAATTCACCCCTCCACTTT.

This clonotype was seen more than once but under ten times. The chain couples TRBV9 to TRBJ1-1; the D is unclear. Trimming pared 2 bases from V and 7 bases from J, leaving 12 bases between. Germline V gene lookup returns CDR1 SGDLS and CDR2 YYNGEE. The length of the CDR3 is 13 residues. CDR3 bases: TGTGCCAGCAGCGTTGGGTTCGCGGATGAAGCTTTCTTT. Amino acids: CASSVGFADEAFF.

As regards this clonotype: The junction departs from the called germline gene at one end, perhaps through a read error. The chain recombines TRBV20-1 with TRBJ2-1; 13 nucleotides line up with TRBD2. The CDR3 has 17 residues. CDR1 is DFQATT and CDR2 is SNEGSKA in the germline V gene (reference sequence). The CDR3 reads CSARSRTSGRPYNERFF. Here the CDR3 DNA reads TGCAGTGCTAGATCGAGGACTAGCGGGAGACCCTACAATGAGCGGTTCTTC.

The chain links TRBV20-1 to TRBJ2-7; weak D call: TRBD2 (6 bases). The CDR3 covers 12 residues. The V end lost 5 bases, the J end lost 2 bases, and 10 bases lay between the germline ends. Germline values: CDR1 DFQATT, CDR2 SNEGSKA (reference sequence). The CDR3 sequence: CSALTRAYEQYF. The CDR3 DNA follows: TGCAGTGCTCTGACTAGAGCCTACGAGCAGTACTTC.

J is TRBJ2-1 and V is TRBV29-1; weak D call: TRBD1 (6 bases). Looked up from germline, CDR1 is SQVTM and CDR2 is ANQGSEA. Trimming removed 3 bases from V and 7 bases from J, with 16 bases in between. This CDR3 region has 14 residues. Here the CDR3 DNA reads TGCAGCGTTGATCGCCTCCTAACAGGGAATGAGCAGTTCTTC. This encodes CSVDRLLTGNEQFF.

This clonotype has more than one count but fewer than ten. A much larger clone differs from this one at a single base, so this may be a read error. The J gene is TRBJ2-7, the V gene TRBV20-1; D possibly corresponds to TRBD1 (5 bases). The CDR3 runs 11 residues. Germline V gene data show CDR1 as DFQATT and CDR2 as SNEGSKA (reference sequence). CDR3 in DNA: TGCAGTTCCCGGACAACCTACGTGCAGTACTTC. Amino acid sequence: CSSRTTYVQYF.

This clonotype was counted a few times. V is TRBV27 and J is TRBJ2-1, with D perhaps TRBD2 (5 bases). Germline V gene sequence: CDR1 MNHEY, CDR2 SMNVEV (reference sequence). The CDR3 is made up of 16 amino acids. Between the trimmed V and J ends, which lost 8 bases and 0 bases, there was a span of 17 bases. Written as DNA, the CDR3 is TGTGCCAGCTGCAGGTGGGAGCCTAGCTCCTACAATGAGCAGTTCTTC. This encodes CASCRWEPSSYNEQFF.

This clonotype was seen a few times. V usage is TRBV12-3 or TRBV12-4 and J usage is TRBJ2-7, with D perhaps TRBD2 (6 bases). Trimming stripped 3 bases from V and 0 bases from J, with 9 bases between. The CDR3 covers 14 residues. CDR3 in DNA: TGTGCCAGCAGTTTTTCCGGGAGCTCCTACGAGCAGTACTTC. As protein: CASSFSGSSYEQYF.

This clonotype has at least ten counts. The V gene is TRBV7-3, the J gene TRBJ2-3; 9 nucleotides match TRBD2. This CDR3 contains 16 residues. V lost 5 bases to trimming and J lost 3 bases; unmatched junction nucleotides: 9. Germline CDR1 reads SGHTA; CDR2 reads FQGTGA. The CDR3 DNA is TGTGCCAGCAGCCCGACCGCGGGAGGGAAGACAGATACGCAGTATTTT. It codes for CASSPTAGGKTDTQYF.

V usage is TRBV4-2 and J usage is TRBJ1-2; D not resolved. This CDR3 comprises 16 residues. V gave up 0 bases and J gave up 0 bases, with 11 bases separating them. Germline V gives CDR1 LGHNA, CDR2 YNFKEQ. The CDR3 loop reads CASSQDYNAANYGYTF. The CDR3, as DNA: TGTGCCAGCAGCCAAGATTATAATGCAGCTAACTATGGCTACACCTTC.

The J gene is TRBJ1-5, the V gene TRBV4-3, with no clear D. This CDR3 has 19 amino acids. Germline lookup yields CDR1 LGHNA and CDR2 YSLEER. V lost 5 bases to trimming and J lost 0 bases, with 23 bases between them. The CDR3 region has the DNA TGCGCCAGCAGCGAAGGGTTTAGGGATCGGGTACATAGCAATCAGCCCCAGCATTTT. Protein sequence: CASSEGFRDRVHSNQPQHF.

The chain couples TRBV6-2 or TRBV6-3 to TRBJ1-1, with TRBD1 as a possible D gene (6 bases). Germline V CDR1 and CDR2: MNHEY, SVGEGT. Trimming cost V 0 bases and J 4 bases, with 15 bases left between them. This CDR3 is built from 16 residues. The CDR3 coding sequence is TGTGCCAGCAGTTACTCGAATCCAGGGGTCTTCACTGAAGCTTTCTTT. This translates into CASSYSNPGVFTEAFF.

This clonotype was recorded a few times. CDR3 nucleotide sequence: TGTGCCAGCAGCTTCCGAGAAGCGAAAGAGCAGTACTTC. This encodes CASSFREAKEQYF. This chain joins TRBV13 and TRBJ2-7; D ambiguous. V was pared by 3 bases and J by 7 bases, with 13 bases between. This CDR3 comprises 13 residues. Germline V lookup: CDR1 PRHDT, CDR2 FYEKMQ (reference sequence).

V and J are TRBV4-2 and TRBJ2-5, with 10 bases matching TRBD2. The CDR3 covers 15 residues. Germline CDR1 LGHNA, CDR2 YNFKEQ. V trimming: 4 bases; J trimming: 4 bases; junction bases outside the gene matches: 6. The CDR3, as DNA: TGTGCCAGCAGCCCGCCGGGACTAGCGACAGAGACCCAGTACTTC. It specifies CASSPPGLATETQYF.

V and J are TRBV28 and TRBJ2-7; D gene unclear. This CDR3 region has 14 residues. V lost 2 bases, J lost 1 base, and 9 bases lay in between. CDR1 and CDR2 from the germline V gene are MDHEN and SYDVKM. This CDR3 reads CASSLIRSSYEQYF. CDR3 bases: TGTGCCAGCAGTTTAATCCGTAGTTCCTACGAGCAGTACTTC.